This T cell receptor (beta chain) came from a study of shared clonotypes between healthy human individuals. Execution of the assay was at deep level. It was about 0.3 ug DNA, around 30,000 T cell genomes, that went into each replicate PCR of unsorted PBMC. TCRdb keeps only in-frame clones here, not all; method: immunoSEQ multiplex PCR. The sample records 450,000 to 500,000 clones, 70% to 80% being singletons. Material: PBMCs. The TCR originated in a woman in her thirties or forties in good health. Some clones in this sample may be carry-over from other donors' samples.

The CDR3 DNA is TGCGCCAGCAGCCGGGAGCCACAGGGTTTTGGCTACACCTTC. Its translation: CASSREPQGFGYTF. The chain is built from TRBV4-1 and TRBJ1-2; tentative D call: TRBD1 (6 bases). There are 14 residues in the CDR3. Germline V gene data show CDR1 as MGHRA and CDR2 as YSYEKL. Trimming removed 4 bases at V and 7 bases at J, with 16 bases between.